This T cell receptor (beta chain) was documented in a study of T cells in Graves' hyperthyroidism and ophthalmopathy. It was considered stable Graves' hyperthyroidism when ophthalmopathy did not progress within 18 months. The study enrolled patients aged 18 to 65 with newly diagnosed hyperthyroidism of under 2 months' duration. Uncontrolled infection, other autoimmune disease, pregnancy and lactation each barred patients from inclusion. PBMCs came from 9 to 10 ml fresh peripheral blood. In its sample, this clonotype was seen many times. Amplification of TCR beta CDR3 regions used RNA as the template. TCR CDR3 underwent first-round RT-PCR with the HTBI primer set. TCRdb reprocessed the multiplex PCR reads with MiXCR, giving one entry per CDR3 protein. The sample carries hundreds of thousands of distinct CDR3 sequences, 12% to 15% recorded once. Germline V gene data show CDR1 as SNHLY and CDR2 as FYNNEI. CDR3 length equals 11 residues. With 6 bases removed from V and 8 bases from J, the gap between germline ends came to 10 bases.

Sequenced sample: blood. This TCR was sampled from a woman younger than 35 with Graves' hyperthyroidism. The chain carries TRBV2 and TRBJ1-1, with a weak D call TRBD1 (6 bases). Here the CDR3 reads CASRVGGEAFF. CDR3 DNA sequence: TGTGCCAGCAGGGTGGGGGGCGAAGCTTTCTTT. The whole variable domain, filled in from reference TRBV2 and TRBJ1-1, reads EPEVTQTPSHQVTQMGQEVILRCVPISNHLYFYWYRQILGQKVEFLVSFYNNEISEKSEIFDDQFSVERPDGSNFTLKIRSTKLEDSAMYFCASRVGGEAFFGQGTRLTVV.